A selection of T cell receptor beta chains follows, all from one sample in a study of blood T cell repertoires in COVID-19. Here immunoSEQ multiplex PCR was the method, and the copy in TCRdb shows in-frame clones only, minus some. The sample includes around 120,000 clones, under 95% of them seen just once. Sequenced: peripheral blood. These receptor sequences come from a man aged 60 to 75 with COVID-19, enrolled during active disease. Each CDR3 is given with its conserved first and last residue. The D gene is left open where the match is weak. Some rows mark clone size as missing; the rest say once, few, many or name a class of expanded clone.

TGTGCCAGCAGCTCGGAGGTGGGGGCTGACGGCTACACCTTC	CASSSEVGADGYTF	NA	TRBJ1-2	TRBV7-2	NA
TGTGCCAGCAGCTTAGGGACCCCGGACTCGTCGGCTTTCTTT	CASSLGTPDSSAFF	NA	TRBJ1-1	TRBV13	NA
TGTGCCATCAGTGAGCCAGGTTACTCTGGAAACACCATATATTTT	CAISEPGYSGNTIYF	NA	TRBJ1-3	TRBV10-3	once
TGTGCCAGCAACTGGGACATTAACACCGGGGAGCTGTTTTTT	CASNWDINTGELFF	NA	TRBJ2-2	TRBV6-5	NA
TGTGCCAGCAGTTCAGGGGGGCCCTCTGGGGCCAACGTCCTGACTTTC	CASSSGGPSGANVLTF	NA	TRBJ2-6	TRBV6-5	NA
TGTGCCATCAGTGAAGGAACTCGAGGGTACAATGAGCAGTTCTTC	CAISEGTRGYNEQFF	NA	TRBJ2-1	TRBV10-3	NA
TGTGCCAGCAGCCAAGAAAGGGGATATGGCTACACCTTC	CASSQERGYGYTF	NA	TRBJ1-2	TRBV4-2	NA
TGTGCCAGCAGCCGGGGACTAGGGGTCCCAGATACGCAGTATTTT	CASSRGLGVPDTQYF	TRBD2	TRBJ2-3	TRBV7-3	NA
TGTGCCAGCGGGGGGTATGCAGATACGCAGTATTTT	CASGGYADTQYF	NA	TRBJ2-3	TRBV7-9	NA
TGTGCCAGCAGGCCCCAAGGGACTAGGGAGACCCAGTACTTC	CASRPQGTRETQYF	TRBD2	TRBJ2-5	TRBV27	NA
TGTGCCAGCACTGGGACAGGGGGGTCCTATAATTCACCCCTCCACTTT	CASTGTGGSYNSPLHF	TRBD1	TRBJ1-6	TRBV2	NA
TGTGCCAGCAGTTACTCGAATCGGGACAGACAGGGCAATGAGCAGTTCTTC	CASSYSNRDRQGNEQFF	TRBD1	TRBJ2-1	TRBV6-2/TRBV6-3	NA
TGCGCCAGCAGCCAAGACCTAGCGGGAGGTGGGGAAACCGGGGAGCTGTTTTTT	CASSQDLAGGGETGELFF	TRBD2	TRBJ2-2	TRBV4-3	NA
TGCGCCAGCAGCTTGGACGCCCCCGGGACAGGGGATAACGAGCAGTACTTC	CASSLDAPGTGDNEQYF	TRBD1	TRBJ2-7	TRBV5-1	NA
TGCGCCAGCAGCCAGGAAATCCGGGGGGAAAAACTGTTTTTT	CASSQEIRGEKLFF	NA	TRBJ1-4	TRBV4-1	NA
TGTGCCAGCAGTCGACAGCCCAATCAGCCCCAGCATTTT	CASSRQPNQPQHF	NA	TRBJ1-5	TRBV6-4	NA
TGTGCCAGCAGCCAAGAACCGGCCAAACAGGAAAAACTGTTTTTT	CASSQEPAKQEKLFF	NA	TRBJ1-4	TRBV3-1/TRBV3-2	NA